The 2 T cell receptor beta chains listed next were all sequenced from one sample in a study of vaccination and CD4 T cells after COVID-19. Noted treatment: roughly 10-day PBMC culture with coronavirus spike peptide pools or control peptides (ViraFEST assay). Sequencing of DNA taken from cultured CD4+ T cells relied on the Oncomine TCR Beta short-read assay. MiXCR, applied by TCRdb to the PCR reads, yields one record per CDR3 protein. The sample has fewer than 8,500 distinct CDR3 sequences; approximately 77% are singletons. The antigens these receptors bind are not known. Sequenced: CD4+ T cells from blood, cultured in vitro. These receptor sequences come from a human donor who had recovered from COVID-19.

This chain joins TRBV6-1 and TRBJ2-7; 7 bases fit TRBD1. The CDR3 covers 16 residues. J gave up 0 bases and V 1 base, and 6 bases lay outside the gene matches. Germline lookup yields CDR1 MNHNS and CDR2 SASEGT. The DNA for the CDR3 is TGTGCCAGCAGTGAAGAAATAGGGACAGCCTCCTACGAGCAGTACTTC. Translation gives CASSEEIGTASYEQYF.

The chain has TRBV20-1 and TRBJ2-7; weak D call: TRBD1 (6 bases). The length of the CDR3 is 14 residues. Looked up from germline, CDR1 is DFQATT and CDR2 is SNEGSKA (reference sequence). Trimming removed 5 bases at V and 0 bases at J, with 14 bases between. The CDR3 spells CSAGGVAASYEQYF. In nucleotides, the CDR3 is TGCAGTGCTGGGGGCGTGGCGGCCTCCTACGAGCAGTACTTC.